Following are 11 T cell receptor beta chains from one sample sequenced in a study of blood T cell repertoires in COVID-19. Only in-frame clones appear in the TCRdb table, and some are missing; sequencing was by immunoSEQ multiplex PCR. The sample lists 150,000 to 170,000 clones; 91% were seen once. Sequencing was performed on peripheral blood. The receptors come from a man in his forties or fifties with acute or convalescent COVID-19.

The CDR3 is CASSVGLAGGNTDTQYF. The DNA of the CDR3 is TGTGCCAGCAGCGTCGGACTAGCGGGGGGGAACACAGATACGCAGTATTTT. The J gene is TRBJ2-3, the V gene TRBV7-9, with 15 bases that match TRBD2. The V segment lost 5 bases and the J segment 2 bases; nucleotides outside the gene matches: 5. Germline V gene data show CDR1 as SEHNR and CDR2 as FQNEAQ (reference sequence). The length of the CDR3 is 17 residues.

The chain joins TRBV5-4 to TRBJ1-1, with D maybe TRBD1 (5 bases). V lost 7 bases to trimming and J lost 0 bases, with 10 bases between them. The CDR3 covers 13 residues. Germline V gene lookup returns CDR1 SGHNT and CDR2 YYREEE (reference sequence). This CDR3 reads CASRRAMNTEAFF. The CDR3 DNA reads as TGTGCCAGCCGCAGGGCAATGAACACTGAAGCTTTCTTT.

This sequence joins TRBV6-5 and TRBJ2-3; possible D gene TRBD1, 5 bases. The germline gives CDR1 MNHEY, CDR2 SVGAGI. V lost 5 bases and J lost 0, with 9 bases in between. The CDR3 is 14 amino acids. DNA of the CDR3: TGTGCCAGCAGTCTGAGACAGAGCACAGATACGCAGTATTTT. It codes for CASSLRQSTDTQYF.

The chain carries TRBV6-2 or TRBV6-3 and TRBJ2-1; 11 bases line up with TRBD2. Trimming at V came to 5 bases and at J to 4 bases, leaving 4 bases not matched to a gene. Germline assignment: CDR1 MNHEY and CDR2 SVGEGT. The CDR3 totals 15 residues. For the CDR3, the DNA is TGTGCCAGCAGTCGGCGACTAGCGGGGTACAATGAGCAGTTCTTC. Protein: CASSRRLAGYNEQFF.

This chain connects TRBV11-2 to TRBJ1-2; 7 nucleotides agree with TRBD1. The trim removed 3 bases at V and 5 bases at J, leaving 6 bases unmatched. Germline CDR1 is SGHAT and CDR2 is FQNNGV. This CDR3 contains 14 residues. The CDR3 protein is CASSFVGRGYGYTF. Here the CDR3 DNA reads TGTGCCAGCAGCTTCGTTGGCAGGGGGTATGGCTACACCTTC.

This chain links TRBV24-1 with TRBJ2-2, with 12 bases fitting TRBD1. Germline-derived CDR1 and CDR2 are KGHDR and SFDVKD. With V trimmed by 7 bases and J by 2 bases, 10 bases remained unmatched. This CDR3 has 18 amino acids. This chain's CDR3 is CATRAGTGGLVNTGELFF. The CDR3 DNA reads as TGTGCCACCAGAGCCGGGACAGGGGGCTTAGTCAACACCGGGGAGCTGTTTTTT.

The chain uses TRBV28 and TRBJ1-5, with D possibly TRBD1 on 5 matching bases. The CDR3 loop spans 12 amino acids. Germline CDR1 is MDHEN and CDR2 is SYDVKM. Trimming removed 7 bases from V and 6 bases from J, with 10 bases in between. The CDR3 region has the DNA TGTGCCAGCAAAGTGGGGGGTCAGCCCCAGCATTTT. It translates to CASKVGGQPQHF.

This clone was counted only a few times. The gene calls are TRBV13 and TRBJ1-2; TRBD1 is a possible D gene (6 bases). V was clipped by 5 bases and J by 3 bases, with 19 bases between them. This CDR3 contains 16 residues. Germline CDR1 is PRHDT and CDR2 is FYEKMQ (reference sequence). CDR3 residues: CASSKPGGGLHYGYTF. CDR3 nucleotide sequence: TGTGCCAGCAGCAAGCCCGGGGGGGGGCTTCACTATGGCTACACCTTC.

CDR3 coding DNA: TGTGCCACCAGCAGAGATCGTGGACAGGGCGTCTATGGCTACACCTTC. Translating it yields CATSRDRGQGVYGYTF. The chain employs TRBV15 and TRBJ1-2; TRBD1 agrees at 8 bases. Trimming removed 0 bases from V and 4 bases from J; junction bases left unmatched: 7. Germline CDR1 LNHNV, CDR2 YYDKDF (reference sequence). The CDR3 is made up of 16 amino acids.

This chain uses TRBV28 with TRBJ2-7; D possibly corresponds to TRBD1 (5 bases). The V and J ends lost 6 bases and 6 bases respectively, with 9 bases between them. CDR1 and CDR2 from the germline V gene are MDHEN and SYDVKM. The CDR3 consists of 11 residues. The CDR3 is CASSNQGEQYF. The CDR3 DNA is TGTGCCAGCAGCAACCAGGGCGAGCAGTACTTC. The full variable domain, its missing parts supplied by reference TRBV28 and TRBJ2-7, is DVKVTQSSRYLVKRTGEKVFLECVQDMDHENMFWYRQDPGLGLRLIYFSYDVKMKEKGDIPEGYSVSREKKERFSLILESASTNQTSMYLCASSNQGEQYFGPGTRLTVT.

The rearrangement uses TRBV19 and TRBJ2-5, with a weak D call TRBD2 (5 bases). V shed 5 bases and J shed 1 base, with 8 bases lying between them. Germline lookup yields CDR1 LNHDA and CDR2 SQIVND (reference sequence). The CDR3 totals 13 residues. This CDR3 is CASSPDFQETQYF. CDR3 DNA: TGTGCCAGTAGTCCGGACTTCCAAGAGACCCAGTACTTC.